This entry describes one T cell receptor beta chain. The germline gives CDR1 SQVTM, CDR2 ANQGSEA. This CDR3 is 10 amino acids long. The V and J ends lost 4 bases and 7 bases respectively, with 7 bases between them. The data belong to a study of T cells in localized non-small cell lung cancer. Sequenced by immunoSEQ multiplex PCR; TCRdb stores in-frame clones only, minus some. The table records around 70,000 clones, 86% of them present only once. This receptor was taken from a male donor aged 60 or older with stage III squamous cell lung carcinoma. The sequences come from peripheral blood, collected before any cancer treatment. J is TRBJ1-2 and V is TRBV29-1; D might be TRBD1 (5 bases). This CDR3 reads CSVGGGGYTF. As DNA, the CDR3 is TGCAGCGTTGGGGGGGGTGGCTACACCTTC.